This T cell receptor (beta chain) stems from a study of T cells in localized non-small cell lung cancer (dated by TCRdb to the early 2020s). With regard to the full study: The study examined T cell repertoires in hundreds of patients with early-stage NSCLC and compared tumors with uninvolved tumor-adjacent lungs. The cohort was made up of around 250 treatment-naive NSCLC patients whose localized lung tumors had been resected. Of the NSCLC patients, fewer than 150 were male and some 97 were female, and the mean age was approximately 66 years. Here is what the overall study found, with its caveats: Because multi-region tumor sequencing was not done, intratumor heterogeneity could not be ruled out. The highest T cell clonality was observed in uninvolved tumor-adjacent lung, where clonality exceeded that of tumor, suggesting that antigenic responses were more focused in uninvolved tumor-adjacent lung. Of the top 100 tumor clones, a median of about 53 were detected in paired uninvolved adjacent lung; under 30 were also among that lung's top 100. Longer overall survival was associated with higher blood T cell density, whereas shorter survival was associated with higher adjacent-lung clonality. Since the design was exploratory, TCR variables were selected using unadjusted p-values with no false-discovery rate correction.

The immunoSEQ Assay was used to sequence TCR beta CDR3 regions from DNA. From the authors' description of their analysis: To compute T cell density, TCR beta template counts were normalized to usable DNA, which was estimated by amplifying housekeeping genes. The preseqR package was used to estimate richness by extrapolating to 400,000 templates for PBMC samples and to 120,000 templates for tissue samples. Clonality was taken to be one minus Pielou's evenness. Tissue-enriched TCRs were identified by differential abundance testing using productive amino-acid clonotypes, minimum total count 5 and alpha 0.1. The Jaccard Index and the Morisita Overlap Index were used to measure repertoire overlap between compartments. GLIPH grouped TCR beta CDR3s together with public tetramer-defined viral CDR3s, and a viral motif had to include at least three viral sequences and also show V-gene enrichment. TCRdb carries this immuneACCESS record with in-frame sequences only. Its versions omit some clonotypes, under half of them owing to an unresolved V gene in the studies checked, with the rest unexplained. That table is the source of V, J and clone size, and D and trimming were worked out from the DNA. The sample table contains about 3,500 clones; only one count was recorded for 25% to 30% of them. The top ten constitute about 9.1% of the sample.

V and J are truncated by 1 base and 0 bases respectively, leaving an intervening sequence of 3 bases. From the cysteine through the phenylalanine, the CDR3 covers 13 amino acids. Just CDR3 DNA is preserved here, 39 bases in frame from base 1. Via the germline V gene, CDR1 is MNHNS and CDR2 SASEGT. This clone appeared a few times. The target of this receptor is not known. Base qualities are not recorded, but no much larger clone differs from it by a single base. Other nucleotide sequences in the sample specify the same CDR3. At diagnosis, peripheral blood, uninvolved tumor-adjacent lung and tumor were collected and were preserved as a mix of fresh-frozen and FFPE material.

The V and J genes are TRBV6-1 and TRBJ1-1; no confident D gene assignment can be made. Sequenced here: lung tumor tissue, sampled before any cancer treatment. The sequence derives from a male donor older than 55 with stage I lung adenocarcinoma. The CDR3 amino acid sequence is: CASSEDLNTEAFF. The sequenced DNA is TGTGCCAGCAGTGAAGATTTGAACACTGAAGCTTTCTTT.